Listed below are T cell receptor beta chains from one sample, sequenced in a study of blood T cell repertoires in COVID-19. Method: immunoSEQ multiplex PCR; TCRdb's copy keeps in-frame clones and lacks some. Of 100,000 to 150,000 clones in the sample, 85% to 90% were seen once. Sequencing was performed on peripheral blood. The receptors originated from a man aged 55-75 years with COVID-19, enrolled during active disease. Both conserved end residues are part of each CDR3. Each record gives: V gene, clone size, D gene, J gene, CDR3 protein, CDR3 DNA. D genes are given only for firm matches. Size is stated for part of the rows, as once, few or many counts, or as a class when the clone is expanded.

v_call: TRBV5-6
clone_size: .
d_call: .
j_call: TRBJ1-6
cdr3_aa: CASSSSRRGSSYNSPLHF
cdr3_nt: TGTGCCAGCAGCTCGTCGAGAAGGGGGAGCTCCTATAATTCACCCCTCCACTTT

v_call: TRBV5-1
clone_size: .
d_call: .
j_call: TRBJ1-3
cdr3_aa: CASMPVSSGNTIYF
cdr3_nt: TGCGCCAGCATGCCAGTCTCCTCTGGAAACACCATATATTTT

v_call: TRBV3-1/TRBV3-2
clone_size: once
d_call: TRBD1
j_call: TRBJ1-6
cdr3_aa: CASSPWGTANSPLHF
cdr3_nt: TGTGCCAGCAGCCCGTGGGGGACAGCTAATTCACCCCTCCACTTT

v_call: TRBV21-1
clone_size: .
d_call: .
j_call: TRBJ2-7
cdr3_aa: CASNPRRASGSYEQYF
cdr3_nt: TGTGCCAGCAACCCCCGTCGGGCTAGCGGATCCTACGAGCAGTACTTC

v_call: TRBV10-3
clone_size: .
d_call: .
j_call: TRBJ1-1
cdr3_aa: CAIRGQNTEAFF
cdr3_nt: TGTGCCATCAGGGGACAGAACACTGAAGCTTTCTTT

v_call: TRBV30
clone_size: .
d_call: .
j_call: TRBJ2-7
cdr3_aa: CAWSPYGEYEQYF
cdr3_nt: TGTGCCTGGAGTCCGTACGGGGAATACGAGCAGTACTTC

v_call: TRBV29-1
clone_size: .
d_call: .
j_call: TRBJ2-1
cdr3_aa: CSAEAGLYNEQFF
cdr3_nt: TGCAGCGCCGAGGCAGGGCTTTACAATGAGCAGTTCTTC

v_call: TRBV29-1
clone_size: .
d_call: .
j_call: TRBJ1-2
cdr3_aa: CSVVLPSNYGYTF
cdr3_nt: TGCAGCGTTGTTCTCCCTAGTAACTATGGCTACACCTTC

v_call: TRBV7-2
clone_size: .
d_call: TRBD1
j_call: TRBJ1-6
cdr3_aa: CASSLVGDRGTPLHF
cdr3_nt: TGTGCCAGCAGCTTAGTTGGGGACAGGGGAACACCCCTCCACTTT

v_call: TRBV9
clone_size: few
d_call: .
j_call: TRBJ1-3
cdr3_aa: CASSVAMSSGNTIYF
cdr3_nt: TGTGCCAGCAGCGTAGCGATGAGCTCTGGAAACACCATATATTTT

v_call: TRBV5-6
clone_size: .
d_call: TRBD2
j_call: TRBJ2-7
cdr3_aa: CASSLVSGGPYEQYF
cdr3_nt: TGTGCCAGCAGCTTGGTTAGCGGGGGGCCCTACGAGCAGTACTTC

v_call: TRBV6-2/TRBV6-3
clone_size: .
d_call: TRBD1
j_call: TRBJ1-2
cdr3_aa: CASSGTGAWGYTF
cdr3_nt: TGTGCCAGCAGCGGAACAGGGGCTTGGGGCTACACCTTC

v_call: TRBV6-6
clone_size: .
d_call: .
j_call: TRBJ1-2
cdr3_aa: CASSPQGTGYGYTF
cdr3_nt: TGTGCCAGCAGCCCTCAGGGTACCGGCTATGGCTACACCTTC

v_call: TRBV5-6
clone_size: .
d_call: .
j_call: TRBJ2-1
cdr3_aa: CASSELRLSTTYNEQFF
cdr3_nt: TGTGCCAGCAGCGAATTGCGACTTTCAACTACCTACAATGAGCAGTTCTTC

v_call: TRBV2
clone_size: .
d_call: .
j_call: TRBJ1-5
cdr3_aa: CASSERERAQPQHF
cdr3_nt: TGTGCCAGCAGTGAGAGGGAGCGGGCTCAGCCCCAGCATTTT

v_call: TRBV7-9
clone_size: .
d_call: TRBD1
j_call: TRBJ2-7
cdr3_aa: CASRLPGQGAQKQYF
cdr3_nt: TGTGCCAGCAGGTTACCGGGACAGGGGGCGCAGAAGCAGTACTTC

v_call: TRBV10-3
clone_size: .
d_call: TRBD1
j_call: TRBJ1-5
cdr3_aa: CAIGQGDQPQHF
cdr3_nt: TGTGCCATTGGACAGGGGGATCAGCCCCAGCATTTT

v_call: TRBV4-3
clone_size: .
d_call: TRBD1
j_call: TRBJ1-4
cdr3_aa: CASGNRGQWGKLFF
cdr3_nt: TGCGCCAGCGGGAACAGGGGGCAGTGGGGAAAACTGTTTTTT

v_call: TRBV10-3
clone_size: .
d_call: TRBD1
j_call: TRBJ2-5
cdr3_aa: CAISSGTGSQETQYF
cdr3_nt: TGTGCCATCAGTTCCGGGACAGGGAGTCAAGAGACCCAGTACTTC

v_call: TRBV18
clone_size: .
d_call: TRBD2
j_call: TRBJ2-5
cdr3_aa: CASSPPTSLETQYF
cdr3_nt: TGTGCCAGCTCACCACCGACTAGCCTGGAGACCCAGTACTTC

v_call: TRBV6-2/TRBV6-3
clone_size: .
d_call: TRBD2
j_call: TRBJ2-5
cdr3_aa: CASSYGTGGETQYF
cdr3_nt: TGTGCCAGCAGTTACGGTACGGGAGGAGAGACCCAGTACTTC

v_call: TRBV2
clone_size: .
d_call: .
j_call: TRBJ1-2
cdr3_aa: CASVDRGGYGYTF
cdr3_nt: TGTGCCAGCGTAGACCGGGGAGGGTATGGCTACACCTTC

v_call: TRBV7-2
clone_size: .
d_call: TRBD1
j_call: TRBJ2-7
cdr3_aa: CASSLQQGSSYEQYF
cdr3_nt: TGTGCCAGCAGCTTACAACAGGGGAGCTCCTACGAGCAGTACTTC

v_call: TRBV5-5
clone_size: .
d_call: TRBD1
j_call: TRBJ2-7
cdr3_aa: CASSLGGTNRGSYEQYF
cdr3_nt: TGTGCCAGCAGCTTGGGTGGGACAAACAGGGGCTCCTACGAGCAGTACTTC

v_call: TRBV7-3
clone_size: .
d_call: .
j_call: TRBJ2-3
cdr3_aa: CASSLTGSTDTQYF
cdr3_nt: TGTGCCAGCAGCTTAACCGGGAGCACAGATACGCAGTATTTT

v_call: TRBV19
clone_size: once
d_call: .
j_call: TRBJ1-4
cdr3_aa: CASSIRSGVNEKLFF
cdr3_nt: TGTGCCAGTAGTATAAGGTCAGGGGTGAATGAAAAACTGTTTTTT

v_call: TRBV7-9
clone_size: .
d_call: TRBD1
j_call: TRBJ1-2
cdr3_aa: CASAGEGAGGYTF
cdr3_nt: TGTGCCAGCGCTGGAGAGGGGGCGGGTGGCTACACCTTC

v_call: TRBV6-6
clone_size: .
d_call: .
j_call: TRBJ1-1
cdr3_aa: CASSVDTNTEAFF
cdr3_nt: TGTGCCAGCAGCGTTGACACGAACACTGAAGCTTTCTTT

v_call: TRBV6-2/TRBV6-3
clone_size: .
d_call: .
j_call: TRBJ2-3
cdr3_aa: CASSYSEMPTDTQYF
cdr3_nt: TGTGCCAGCAGTTACTCGGAGATGCCCACAGATACGCAGTATTTT

v_call: TRBV20-1
clone_size: .
d_call: .
j_call: TRBJ1-5
cdr3_aa: CSASQGGQPQHF
cdr3_nt: TGCAGTGCTAGTCAGGGAGGGCAGCCCCAGCATTTT

v_call: TRBV6-6
clone_size: .
d_call: .
j_call: TRBJ2-5
cdr3_aa: CASTSGGLETQYF
cdr3_nt: TGTGCCAGCACCTCCGGAGGGTTGGAGACCCAGTACTTC

v_call: TRBV30
clone_size: medium-sized
d_call: .
j_call: TRBJ1-2
cdr3_aa: CAWSVTPRGGYTF
cdr3_nt: TGTGCCTGGAGTGTAACCCCCAGGGGCGGCTACACCTTC

v_call: TRBV11-1
clone_size: .
d_call: TRBD2
j_call: TRBJ2-1
cdr3_aa: CASNPGLGYRGQFF
cdr3_nt: TGTGCCAGCAACCCGGGACTAGGGTATAGAGGTCAGTTCTTC

v_call: TRBV5-6
clone_size: .
d_call: .
j_call: TRBJ1-3
cdr3_aa: CASSLGYSSGNTIYF
cdr3_nt: TGTGCCAGCAGCTTGGGCTATAGCTCTGGAAACACCATATATTTT

v_call: TRBV6-5
clone_size: .
d_call: .
j_call: TRBJ1-1
cdr3_aa: CASIWSRGNTEAFF
cdr3_nt: TGTGCCAGCATTTGGAGCAGAGGGAACACTGAAGCTTTCTTT

v_call: TRBV7-9
clone_size: .
d_call: .
j_call: TRBJ1-1
cdr3_aa: CASSLTGSLATEAFF
cdr3_nt: TGTGCCAGCAGCTTAACGGGATCACTGGCCACTGAAGCTTTCTTT

v_call: TRBV4-3
clone_size: .
d_call: TRBD1
j_call: TRBJ1-1
cdr3_aa: CASSQAQGASGSFF
cdr3_nt: TGCGCCAGCAGCCAAGCCCAGGGGGCATCGGGATCTTTCTTT

v_call: TRBV2
clone_size: once
d_call: .
j_call: TRBJ2-3
cdr3_aa: CASSDRQVSTDTQYF
cdr3_nt: TGTGCCAGCAGTGACCGACAGGTTAGCACAGATACGCAGTATTTT

v_call: TRBV6-1
clone_size: .
d_call: TRBD1
j_call: TRBJ1-2
cdr3_aa: CASSQGAIGPYGYTF
cdr3_nt: TGTGCCAGCAGTCAGGGGGCGATCGGGCCATATGGCTACACCTTC

v_call: TRBV3-1/TRBV3-2
clone_size: .
d_call: .
j_call: TRBJ2-7
cdr3_aa: CASSQFNEQYF
cdr3_nt: TGTGCCAGCAGCCAATTCAACGAGCAGTACTTC

v_call: TRBV18
clone_size: .
d_call: .
j_call: TRBJ1-2
cdr3_aa: CASSLTLMTDANYGYTF
cdr3_nt: TGTGCCAGCTCTTTAACACTAATGACGGATGCTAACTATGGCTACACCTTC

v_call: TRBV28
clone_size: .
d_call: .
j_call: TRBJ1-6
cdr3_aa: CASSLQGFGSPLHF
cdr3_nt: TGTGCCAGCAGTTTACAGGGGTTTGGGTCACCCCTCCACTTT

v_call: TRBV30
clone_size: .
d_call: TRBD1
j_call: TRBJ2-1
cdr3_aa: CAWSLGQGYNEQFF
cdr3_nt: TGTGCCTGGAGTTTGGGACAGGGCTACAATGAGCAGTTCTTC

v_call: TRBV7-9
clone_size: .
d_call: .
j_call: TRBJ2-3
cdr3_aa: CASSYLAISTDTQYF
cdr3_nt: TGTGCCAGCAGCTACCTAGCGATTAGCACAGATACGCAGTATTTT

v_call: TRBV27
clone_size: .
d_call: TRBD1
j_call: TRBJ1-4
cdr3_aa: CASRDHGTGEEKLFF
cdr3_nt: TGTGCCAGCAGAGACCACGGGACAGGGGAAGAAAAACTGTTTTTT

v_call: TRBV7-6
clone_size: .
d_call: .
j_call: TRBJ2-7
cdr3_aa: CASSLDGSSAYHNLYEQYF
cdr3_nt: TGTGCCAGCAGCTTAGACGGTAGCAGCGCCTACCATAACCTCTACGAGCAGTACTTC

v_call: TRBV12-5
clone_size: once
d_call: TRBD1
j_call: TRBJ1-1
cdr3_aa: CASGPSGQQNTEAFF
cdr3_nt: TGTGCTAGTGGTCCCTCGGGACAGCAGAACACTGAAGCTTTCTTT

v_call: TRBV5-6
clone_size: .
d_call: .
j_call: TRBJ1-1
cdr3_aa: CASSLTGPLTEAFF
cdr3_nt: TGTGCCAGCAGCTTAACAGGGCCCCTCACTGAAGCTTTCTTT

v_call: TRBV27
clone_size: .
d_call: .
j_call: TRBJ1-6
cdr3_aa: CASSRSVNSPLHF
cdr3_nt: TGTGCCAGCAGTAGAAGCGTTAATTCACCCCTCCACTTT

v_call: TRBV19
clone_size: .
d_call: TRBD1
j_call: TRBJ1-1
cdr3_aa: CASSDRGGTEAFF
cdr3_nt: TGTGCCAGTAGCGACAGGGGGGGAACTGAAGCTTTCTTT

v_call: TRBV19
clone_size: .
d_call: .
j_call: TRBJ1-1
cdr3_aa: CASSSGRNTEAFF
cdr3_nt: TGTGCCAGTAGTAGTGGCAGGAACACTGAAGCTTTCTTT

v_call: TRBV2
clone_size: .
d_call: .
j_call: TRBJ1-2
cdr3_aa: CASSEPSGGNDYGYTF
cdr3_nt: TGTGCCAGCAGCGAACCCTCGGGGGGGAACGACTATGGCTACACCTTC

v_call: TRBV6-5
clone_size: .
d_call: .
j_call: TRBJ1-1
cdr3_aa: CASSKTGYVNTEAFF
cdr3_nt: TGTGCCAGCAGTAAGACAGGTTATGTGAACACTGAAGCTTTCTTT